This T cell receptor beta chain was captured in a study of T cell changes during pregnancy in multiple sclerosis. CDR1 is SGHAT, CDR2 FQDESV, per germline (reference sequence). The CDR3 totals 14 residues. J was trimmed by 5 bases and V by 3 bases; bases with no gene match: 5. Measured with immunoSEQ multiplex PCR; TCRdb has only the in-frame clones, and not every one. Among some 60,000 clones listed, more than 75% were seen once. The sample consisted of peripheral blood, taken in the first trimester of pregnancy. The source of this sequence is a female donor in good health, enrolled as a control in a pregnancy study. The rearrangement joins TRBV11-1 to TRBJ2-3, with TRBD1 matching 7 bases. In DNA, the CDR3 is TGTGCCAGCAGCTTTATCAGGGGGAAAGATACGCAGTATTTT. Amino acids: CASSFIRGKDTQYF.